This T cell receptor (beta chain) was sequenced for a study of blood T cell repertoires in COVID-19. Study summary: PBMCs, B-cell-depleted T cells, or T cells were the source of the cDNA or gDNA that made up the material.

The table came from immunoSEQ multiplex PCR; TCRdb's copy has only in-frame clones and leaves some out. The sample contains 250,000 to 350,000 clones, about nine tenths of which appear only once. The sequence was obtained from a man aged 18 to 35 with active or convalescent COVID-19. Sequencing was done on a sample of peripheral blood.

As DNA, the CDR3 is TGTGCCAGCAGTTACCTAAAGAACACTGAAGCTTTCTTT. It encodes CASSYLKNTEAFF. The chain recombines TRBV6-2 or TRBV6-3 with TRBJ1-1; D not certain. Trimming pared 2 bases from V and 1 base from J, leaving 5 bases between. This CDR3 is built from 13 residues. Germline V gene lookup returns CDR1 MNHEY and CDR2 SVGEGT.